Listed below are T cell receptor beta chains from one sample, sequenced in a study of T-cell memory formation after mild COVID-19. MiXCR was run by TCRdb on the 5' RACE reads, yielding one entry per CDR3 protein. The sample lists around 400,000 distinct CDR3 sequences; 20% to 25% were seen once. The sample comprised PBMCs or a T cell subset sorted from them (not recorded which). These receptors were taken from an adult woman who had mild COVID-19 (a few samples of this study predate the infection). Cell type and time point are not known. CDR3s include the opening cysteine and the closing phenylalanine or tryptophan. The D gene is left open where the match is weak. The size field is filled for only some rows; it gives once, few, many or a size class.

v_gene	j_gene	d_gene	abundance	CDR3nt	CDR3aa
TRBV24-1	TRBJ2-1	TRBD2	few	TGTGCCACCAGTGTCCTGGGACTAGCGGAGAACAATGAGCAGTTCTTC	CATSVLGLAENNEQFF
TRBV7-9	TRBJ1-5	TRBD1	few	TGTGCCAGCAGCCCCCTGGGGACAGGACCCCCGAGGCCCCAGCATTTT	CASSPLGTGPPRPQHF
TRBV20-1	TRBJ2-5	NA	few	TGCAGTGCTACCCCCGTAAGATTTGGGACCCAGTACTTC	CSATPVRFGTQYF
TRBV6-5	TRBJ2-2	TRBD1	NA	TGTGCCAGCGGCGTAGACAGGGTGGTTTCGGACACCGGGGAGCTGTTTTTT	CASGVDRVVSDTGELFF
TRBV7-2	TRBJ2-7	NA	NA	TGTGCCAGCAGCTTAAGTAGCCGTGGGACCGGTGGGGAGCAGTACTTC	CASSLSSRGTGGEQYF
TRBV5-1	TRBJ1-2	NA	many	TGCGCCAGCAGCTGGGGGTCGGGTGATGGCTACACCTTC	CASSWGSGDGYTF
TRBV29-1	TRBJ2-6	NA	few	TGCAGCGTTCACACAAGCTCTGGGGCCAACGTCCTGACTTTC	CSVHTSSGANVLTF
TRBV20-1	TRBJ1-2	NA	NA	TGCAGTGCTACGGGGGACTATGGCTACACCTTC	CSATGDYGYTF
TRBV2	TRBJ2-1	NA	NA	TGTGCCAGCAGTGCAGGAAAAAGAAGCTCCTACAATGAGCAGTTCTTC	CASSAGKRSSYNEQFF
TRBV7-9	TRBJ1-2	NA	NA	TGTGCCAGCAGCTCAGACACGACAGGCCAAGACTACACCTTC	CASSSDTTGQDYTF
TRBV7-9	TRBJ2-7	NA	few	TGTGCCAGCAGCTTAACGAGGACACGCTACTACGAGCAGTACTTC	CASSLTRTRYYEQYF
TRBV5-1	TRBJ2-3	NA	few	TGCGCCAGCAGCTTGGGGGACCTAGCTGGAAGCACAGATACGCAGTATTTT	CASSLGDLAGSTDTQYF
TRBV29-1	TRBJ2-3	TRBD2	few	TGCAGCGTTGAAGGGGTGCGCGGGGGGACCACAGATACGCAGTATTTT	CSVEGVRGGTTDTQYF
TRBV6-2/TRBV6-3	TRBJ1-2	NA	NA	TGTGCCAGCAGCCATGGTCCAAACAGGATGGCCTATGGCTACACCTTC	CASSHGPNRMAYGYTF
TRBV24-1	TRBJ1-1	TRBD1	NA	TGTGCCACCAGTGCGGCCGGGACAGGGGACACTGAAGCTTTCTTT	CATSAAGTGDTEAFF
TRBV5-5	TRBJ2-3	NA	NA	TGTGCCAGCAGCTTGGCAGGGGTGGATACGCAGTATTTT	CASSLAGVDTQYF
TRBV4-3	TRBJ1-2	NA	once	TGCGCCAGCAGCCCCCGCCAGGGGTCTGTCTATGGCTACACCTTC	CASSPRQGSVYGYTF
TRBV24-1	TRBJ2-3	NA	once	TGTGCCACCAGTGATTTCCCAACAGATACGCAGTATTTT	CATSDFPTDTQYF
TRBV7-2	TRBJ1-5	NA	NA	TGTGCCAGCAGCTTAAACGCATTCCAGCCCCAGCATTTT	CASSLNAFQPQHF
TRBV6-6	TRBJ2-1	NA	NA	TGTGCCAGCAGTTACGGGCCCCGGCAAAACAATGAGCAGTTCTTC	CASSYGPRQNNEQFF
TRBV20-1	TRBJ2-7	TRBD2	few	TGCAGTGCTAGAGATCCAGAGCGGGGCTCCTACGAGCAGTACTTC	CSARDPERGSYEQYF
TRBV24-1	TRBJ1-2	TRBD1	few	TGTGCCACCAGTGACCTCCTACCAGGGGGGGACTATGGCTACACCTTC	CATSDLLPGGDYGYTF
TRBV30	TRBJ1-2	NA	few	TGTGCCTGGGACGGTACTGCTAACTATGGCTACACCTTC	CAWDGTANYGYTF
TRBV9	TRBJ1-4	NA	NA	TGTGCCAGCAGCGTAGGGGGGACTAATGAAAAACTGTTTTTT	CASSVGGTNEKLFF
TRBV11-1	TRBJ1-1	NA	NA	TGTGCCAGCAGCTTAAAACCTCGGAACACTGAAGCTTTCTTT	CASSLKPRNTEAFF
TRBV18	TRBJ2-3	NA	NA	TGTGCCAGCTCACCTACAATGGGAGATACGCAGTATTTT	CASSPTMGDTQYF
TRBV11-2	TRBJ2-6	TRBD1	many	TGTGCCAGCAGCTCATTCGGTTCGGGACAGTCCTCTGGGGCCAACGTCCTGACTTTC	CASSSFGSGQSSGANVLTF
TRBV15	TRBJ1-5	TRBD1	few	TGTGCCACCAGCAGAGATGGTGACAGGGTCGGGAATCAGCCCCAGCATTTT	CATSRDGDRVGNQPQHF
TRBV28	TRBJ2-7	NA	NA	TGTGCCAGCAGCGGACTGGCTTTTGAGCAGTACTTC	CASSGLAFEQYF
TRBV29-1	TRBJ2-3	NA	NA	TGCAGCGTTCCCCGGTATGGGGGGACCACAGATACGCAGTATTTT	CSVPRYGGTTDTQYF
TRBV7-9	TRBJ2-7	TRBD1	few	TGTGCCAGCAGCTTCCGGGACAGGGTGTACGAGCAGTACTTC	CASSFRDRVYEQYF
TRBV10-3	TRBJ2-7	TRBD2	NA	TGTGCCATCAGGCCCGGAATAGCGGGAGCCTACGAGCAGTACTTC	CAIRPGIAGAYEQYF
TRBV28	TRBJ2-7	NA	NA	TGTGCCAGCAGCCTGGGGGGAAATCGCCCTTTGGAGCAGTACTTC	CASSLGGNRPLEQYF
TRBV12-3/TRBV12-4	TRBJ2-1	NA	few	TGTGCCAGCAGTAGGTGGGGGCGGACGATTAATGAGCAGTTCTTC	CASSRWGRTINEQFF
TRBV2	TRBJ2-1	NA	few	TGTGCCAGCAGTGTACGGAAGGAGCAGTTCTTC	CASSVRKEQFF